This T cell receptor (beta chain) originates from a study of cytomegalovirus exposure and HLA in healthy donors. Overall study: The study placed roughly four fifths of its approximately 400 genotyped donors in the Caucasian-associated ancestry cluster.

The V gene end was trimmed by 6 bases and the J gene end by 2 bases; junction bases not matched to a gene: 11. This CDR3 spans 15 amino acids. CDR1 GTSNPN and CDR2 SVGIG come from the germline V gene (reference sequence). PCR was performed using 60 Vbeta and 13 Jbeta primers. Produced via immunoSEQ multiplex PCR; TCRdb's table is partial and in-frame only. The data show about 180,000 clones, with almost 85% seen just once and 4.8% held by the top ten. The donors gave bone marrow, and they were healthy. This clonotype was sampled from a girl aged 5 to 17 in good health and CMV-seropositive. V gene TRBV30 combines with J gene TRBJ2-7; the match to TRBD2 covers 9 bases. The sample taken for sequencing was PBMCs. In DNA form, the CDR3 reads TGTGCCTGCGAGCCGATGACTAGCGGACCCTACGAGCAGTACTTC. Translated: CACEPMTSGPYEQYF.